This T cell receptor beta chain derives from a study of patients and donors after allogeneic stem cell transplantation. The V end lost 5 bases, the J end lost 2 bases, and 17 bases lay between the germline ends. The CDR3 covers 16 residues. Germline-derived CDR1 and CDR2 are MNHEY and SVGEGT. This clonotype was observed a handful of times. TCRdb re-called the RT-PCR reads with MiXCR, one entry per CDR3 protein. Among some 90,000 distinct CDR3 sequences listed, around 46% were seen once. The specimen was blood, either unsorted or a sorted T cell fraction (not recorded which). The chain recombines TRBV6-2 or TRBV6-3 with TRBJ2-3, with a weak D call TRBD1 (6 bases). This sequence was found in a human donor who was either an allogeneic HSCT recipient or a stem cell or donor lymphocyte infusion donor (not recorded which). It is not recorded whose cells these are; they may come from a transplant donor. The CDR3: CASSLSTGRPTDTQYF. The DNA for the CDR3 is TGTGCCAGCAGTCTTTCAACAGGGCGTCCCACAGATACGCAGTATTTT.